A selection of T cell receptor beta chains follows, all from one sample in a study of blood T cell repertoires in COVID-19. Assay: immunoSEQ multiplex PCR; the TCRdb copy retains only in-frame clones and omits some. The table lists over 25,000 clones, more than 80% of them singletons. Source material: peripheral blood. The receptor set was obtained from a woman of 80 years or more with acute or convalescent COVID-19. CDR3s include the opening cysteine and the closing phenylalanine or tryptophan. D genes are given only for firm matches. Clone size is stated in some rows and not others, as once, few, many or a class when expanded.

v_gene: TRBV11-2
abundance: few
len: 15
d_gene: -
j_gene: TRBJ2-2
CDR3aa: CASSLTVSNTGELFF
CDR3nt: TGTGCCAGCAGCTTAACAGTCTCGAACACCGGGGAGCTGTTTTTT

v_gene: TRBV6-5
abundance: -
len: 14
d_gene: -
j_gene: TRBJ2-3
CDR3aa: CASSLGLAADTQYF
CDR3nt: TGTGCCAGCAGCCTCGGGCTAGCCGCAGATACGCAGTATTTT

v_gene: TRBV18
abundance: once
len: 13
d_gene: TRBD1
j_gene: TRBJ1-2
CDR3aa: CASSPGQGNGYTF
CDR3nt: TGTGCCAGCTCGCCGGGACAGGGAAATGGCTACACCTTC

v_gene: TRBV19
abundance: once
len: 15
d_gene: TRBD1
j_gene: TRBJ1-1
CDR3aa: CASRGYDRGNTEAFF
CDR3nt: TGTGCCAGTAGGGGGTACGACAGGGGAAACACTGAAGCTTTCTTT

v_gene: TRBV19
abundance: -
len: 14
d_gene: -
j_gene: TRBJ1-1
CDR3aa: CASLAPTIDTEAFF
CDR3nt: TGTGCCAGTCTGGCCCCCACTATAGACACTGAAGCTTTCTTT

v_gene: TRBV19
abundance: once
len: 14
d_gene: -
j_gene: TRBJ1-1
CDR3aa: CASSVTALNTEAFF
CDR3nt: TGTGCCAGTAGTGTGACAGCGCTGAACACTGAAGCTTTCTTT

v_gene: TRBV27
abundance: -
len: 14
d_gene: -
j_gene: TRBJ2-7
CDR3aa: CASSLSGLSYEQYF
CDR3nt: TGTGCCAGCAGTTTATCTGGGCTCTCCTACGAGCAGTACTTC

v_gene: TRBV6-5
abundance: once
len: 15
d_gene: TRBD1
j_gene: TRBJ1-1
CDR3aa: CASLKNQGARTEAFF
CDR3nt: TGTGCCAGCCTTAAGAACCAGGGGGCAAGGACTGAAGCTTTCTTT

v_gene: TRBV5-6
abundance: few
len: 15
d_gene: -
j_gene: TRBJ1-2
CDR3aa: CASSPQDKPNYGYTF
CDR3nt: TGTGCCAGCAGCCCGCAGGACAAACCTAACTATGGCTACACCTTC

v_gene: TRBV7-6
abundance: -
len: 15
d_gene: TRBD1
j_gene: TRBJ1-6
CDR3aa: CASSLDPGGFSPLHF
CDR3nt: TGTGCCAGCAGCTTAGATCCAGGGGGATTTTCACCCCTCCACTTT